The present TCR beta chain was sequenced within a study of tumor-infiltrating lymphocytes in primary liver carcinoma. Across the whole study: The five patients, who were men and women, ranged in age from 30 to 69 years.

With approximately 470 ng total RNA as template and a constant-region primer, TCR beta cDNA was made. Three nested multiplex PCR rounds, a slightly modified ARM-PCR, produced the libraries for TCR beta. Use of TRBV1-TRBV30 forward primers with a C-beta reverse primer characterized the first two PCR rounds, which lasted around 9 cycles each. Via MiXCR, TCRdb re-called the multiplex PCR reads, giving one row per CDR3 protein. This table has roughly 100,000 distinct CDR3 sequences, roughly 69% appearing once. The CDR3 has 15 residues. Germline V gene data show CDR1 as SGHAT and CDR2 as FQNNGV. Co-extracting RNA and DNA was done with roughly 17-31 mg of unsorted bulk tissue as input. Surgeons treated the primary liver carcinoma of the patients by surgical resection. Study-wide results and caveats: Compared with tumor region pairs, tumor-adjacent and tumor-blood pairs overlapped less. Tumors reached a significantly greater top-250-clone fraction than blood did (p = 0.039).

This clonotype occurred once. Its antigen remains unidentified. One end of the junction does not line up with germline, which may come from a read error. The chain couples TRBV11-2 to TRBJ2-6; D is perhaps TRBD1 or TRBD2 (6 bases each). The receptor comes from a woman aged 55-69 years with primary liver carcinoma and hepatitis B virus infection. The sequencing input was liver tumor tissue from sampling region 5. Described subset: tumor region T5, tumor centre. DNA of the CDR3: TGTGCTAGCAGCTTGGGGGGCGCAGGGGCCAACGTCCTGGCTTTC. Protein sequence: CASSLGGAGANVLAF.